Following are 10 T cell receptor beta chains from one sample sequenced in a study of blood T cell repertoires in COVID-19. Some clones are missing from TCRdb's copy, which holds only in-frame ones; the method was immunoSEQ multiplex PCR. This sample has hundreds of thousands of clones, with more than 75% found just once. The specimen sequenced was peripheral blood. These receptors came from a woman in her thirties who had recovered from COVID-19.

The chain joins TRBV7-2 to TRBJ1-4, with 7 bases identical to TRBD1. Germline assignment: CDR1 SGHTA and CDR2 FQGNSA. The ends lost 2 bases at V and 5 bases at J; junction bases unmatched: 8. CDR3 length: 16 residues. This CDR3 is CASSLISAGGNEKLFF. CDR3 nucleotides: TGTGCCAGCAGCTTAATTTCAGCAGGGGGAAATGAAAAACTGTTTTTT.

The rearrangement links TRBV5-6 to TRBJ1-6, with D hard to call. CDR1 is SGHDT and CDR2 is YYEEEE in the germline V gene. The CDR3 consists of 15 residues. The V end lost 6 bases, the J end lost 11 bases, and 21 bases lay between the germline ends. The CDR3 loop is CASTIIASGHTPLHF. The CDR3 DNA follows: TGTGCCAGCACTATTATTGCTTCTGGGCATACACCCCTCCACTTT.

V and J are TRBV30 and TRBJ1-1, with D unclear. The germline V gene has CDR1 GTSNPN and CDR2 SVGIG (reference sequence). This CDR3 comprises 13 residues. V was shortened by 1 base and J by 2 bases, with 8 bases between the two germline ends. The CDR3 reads CAWSGDLNTEAFF. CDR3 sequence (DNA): TGTGCCTGGAGTGGAGATCTCAACACTGAAGCTTTCTTT.

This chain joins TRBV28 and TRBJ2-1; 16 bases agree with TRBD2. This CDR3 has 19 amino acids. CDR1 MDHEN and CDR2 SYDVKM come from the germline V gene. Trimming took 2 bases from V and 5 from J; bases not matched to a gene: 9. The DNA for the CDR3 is TGTGCCAGCAGTTTAAAACCGGGACTAGCGGGAGGGAGGCACAATGAGCAGTTCTTC. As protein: CASSLKPGLAGGRHNEQFF.

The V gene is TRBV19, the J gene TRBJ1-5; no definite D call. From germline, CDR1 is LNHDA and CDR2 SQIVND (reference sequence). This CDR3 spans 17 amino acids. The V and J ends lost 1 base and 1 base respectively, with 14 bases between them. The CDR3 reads CASSIVEARFSNQPQHF. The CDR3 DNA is TGTGCCAGTAGTATAGTCGAGGCTAGGTTCAGCAATCAGCCCCAGCATTTT.

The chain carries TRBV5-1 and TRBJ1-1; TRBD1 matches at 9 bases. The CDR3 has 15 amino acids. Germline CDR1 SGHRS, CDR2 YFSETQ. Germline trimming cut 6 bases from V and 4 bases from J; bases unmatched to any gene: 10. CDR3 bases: TGCGCCAGCAACCCTAGGACAGGGGATTTCACTGAAGCTTTCTTT. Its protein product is CASNPRTGDFTEAFF.

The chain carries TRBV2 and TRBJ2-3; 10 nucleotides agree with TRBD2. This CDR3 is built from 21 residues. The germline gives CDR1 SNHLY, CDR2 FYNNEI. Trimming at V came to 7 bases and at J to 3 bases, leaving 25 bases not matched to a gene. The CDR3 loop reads CASTAARPTKLAGFATDTQYF. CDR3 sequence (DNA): TGTGCCAGCACAGCCGCCCGACCGACGAAACTAGCGGGGTTTGCAACAGATACGCAGTATTTT.

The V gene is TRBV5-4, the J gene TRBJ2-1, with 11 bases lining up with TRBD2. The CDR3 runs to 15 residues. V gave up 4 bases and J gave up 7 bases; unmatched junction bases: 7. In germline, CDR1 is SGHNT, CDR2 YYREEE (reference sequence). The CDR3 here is CASSLSGGAGNEQFF. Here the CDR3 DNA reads TGTGCCAGCAGCCTTAGCGGGGGGGCCGGGAATGAGCAGTTCTTC.

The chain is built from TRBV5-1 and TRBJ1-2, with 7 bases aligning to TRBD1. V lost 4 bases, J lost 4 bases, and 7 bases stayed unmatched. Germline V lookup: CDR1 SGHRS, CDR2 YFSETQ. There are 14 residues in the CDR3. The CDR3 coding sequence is TGCGCCAGCAGCCTGGGGACAGCAGTCTATGGCTACACCTTC. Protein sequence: CASSLGTAVYGYTF. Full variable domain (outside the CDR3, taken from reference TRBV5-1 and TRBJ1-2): KAGVTQTPRYLIKTRGQQVTLSCSPISGHRSVSWYQQTPGQGLQFLFEYFSETQRNKGNFPGRFSGRQFSNSRSEMNVSTLELGDSALYLCASSLGTAVYGYTFGSGTRLTVV.

CDR3 residues: CASSSQGSGANVLTF. CDR3 bases: TGTGCCAGCAGCTCACAGGGGAGTGGGGCCAACGTCCTGACTTTC. This chain links TRBV5-4 with TRBJ2-6; TRBD1 aligns across 7 bases. Per germline, CDR1 SGHNT and CDR2 YYREEE (reference sequence). Unmatched junction bases numbered 3, after V lost 3 bases and J lost 3 bases. This CDR3 has 15 amino acids.